This T cell receptor (beta chain) appears in the sequencing data of a study of blood T cells in healthy people across ages. PCR was performed a second time for about 7 to 11 cycles using a sample-barcoded 5' primer and a J-beta primer mix. Every cDNA molecule carried a tag from a template-switch adaptor bearing 12 random nucleotides. Via MiXCR, TCRdb re-called the 5' RACE reads, giving one row per CDR3 protein. The data show just over 1 million distinct CDR3 sequences, with under 45% seen just once and 15% to 20% held by the top ten. Study-wide points: Not knowing donor CMV status may have confounded expanded clonotype changes. With age, beta diversity per million T cells declined roughly linearly, significantly by 40.

Trimming took off 4 bases at V and 1 base at J, with 11 bases between the two ends. Germline CDR1 SGHRS, CDR2 YFSETQ. This CDR3 is 15 amino acids long. A word on this clonotype: The antigen is not known.

This TCR was sampled from a woman aged 55-70 years in good health. The sequenced sample was blood. The V gene is TRBV5-1, the J gene TRBJ2-2; D possibly corresponds to TRBD1 (6 bases). The CDR3 is CASSPSRGNTGELFF. The CDR3 DNA reads TGCGCCAGCAGCCCCAGCAGGGGGAACACCGGGGAGCTGTTTTTT.